This is a list of T cell receptor beta chains from one sample in a study of radiotherapy plus CTLA-4 blockade in lung cancer. Profiling relied on immunoSEQ multiplex PCR, and the TCRdb table lists in-frame clones only, not all of them. The table has about 73,000 clones, around 90% seen once. Sequenced here: peripheral blood, sampled from a patient treated with radiotherapy plus ipilimumab. These receptors came from a human donor with non-small cell lung cancer that progressed on radiotherapy plus ipilimumab. The CDR3 runs from the conserved cysteine through the conserved F or W. A D gene is named only where the DNA matches it firmly. Size values are once, few and many counts, or a class for expanded clones, and some rows have none.

size	V	J	D	DNA	CDR3
NA	TRBV6-6	TRBJ2-7	NA	TGTGCCAGCAAGCTCCTTAGCGGAGAAACCTACGAGCAGTACTTC	CASKLLSGETYEQYF
NA	TRBV9	TRBJ2-7	TRBD2	TGTGCCAGCAGCCCCCTTCTAGCGGGAGGGCCGAAAGAGCAGTACTTC	CASSPLLAGGPKEQYF
once	TRBV5-1	TRBJ2-7	TRBD2	TGCGCCAGCAGCTTGGAAAGCGGGAGCTACGAGCAGTACTTC	CASSLESGSYEQYF
NA	TRBV27	TRBJ2-5	NA	TGTGCCAGCAGTCCTGGGACATTCGGGGAGACCCAGTACTTC	CASSPGTFGETQYF
NA	TRBV6-5	TRBJ2-7	NA	TGTGCCAGCAGCAACCCTACTTGGTCCTCCTACGAGCAGTACTTC	CASSNPTWSSYEQYF
NA	TRBV7-2	TRBJ1-4	NA	TGTGCCAGCAGCCGAGGCGGGGGGACTAATGAAAAACTGTTTTTT	CASSRGGGTNEKLFF
NA	TRBV6-5	TRBJ2-7	NA	TGTGCCAGCAGCCACGGGAAGGGACGCTACGAGCAGTACTTC	CASSHGKGRYEQYF
NA	TRBV9	TRBJ2-5	NA	TGTGCCAGCAGCGCCTGGGGGAGTGTGGAAGAGACCCAGTACTTC	CASSAWGSVEETQYF
once	TRBV10-3	TRBJ1-1	NA	TGTGCCATCAGTGATATCCTGGAAACTGAAGCTTTCTTT	CAISDILETEAFF
NA	TRBV29-1	TRBJ2-7	TRBD2	TGCAGCGTTGACGCGGGAGGGATTAACGAGCAGTACTTC	CSVDAGGINEQYF
NA	TRBV19	TRBJ2-1	TRBD1	TGTGCCAGTATGGGACAGGGGCATCATGAGCAGTTCTTC	CASMGQGHHEQFF
NA	TRBV5-1	TRBJ2-4	TRBD2	TGCGCCAGCAGCTTGGGACTAGCGGGAGTACTAGCCAAAAACATTCAGTACTTC	CASSLGLAGVLAKNIQYF
NA	TRBV2	TRBJ2-5	NA	TGTGCCAGCACGCCCGAAGAGACCCAGTACTTC	CASTPEETQYF
NA	TRBV7-3	TRBJ2-5	TRBD1	TGTGCCAGCAGCTTATACCCCGGACAGGGTGCCGGAGAGACCCAGTACTTC	CASSLYPGQGAGETQYF
NA	TRBV6-1	TRBJ1-5	NA	TGTGCCAGCAGTGATGCCTGGGGCAATCAGCCCCAGCATTTT	CASSDAWGNQPQHF
once	TRBV4-1	TRBJ1-3	NA	TGCGCCAGCAGCCAAGTTCCGGGGTCCTACTCTGGAAACACCATATATTTT	CASSQVPGSYSGNTIYF
few	TRBV4-1	TRBJ2-1	TRBD2	TGCGCCAGCAGCCAGGTTACTAGCGGGCCCGACAATGAGCAGTTCTTC	CASSQVTSGPDNEQFF
NA	TRBV11-3	TRBJ2-7	NA	TGTGCCAGCAGCTCATCCGGGACAATGAGCGGCGAGCAGTACTTC	CASSSSGTMSGEQYF
NA	TRBV30	TRBJ2-7	TRBD1	TGTGCCTGGAATTCAGGGGGAGAGTACGAGCAGTACTTC	CAWNSGGEYEQYF
NA	TRBV6-6	TRBJ1-2	TRBD1	TGTGCCAGCAGAGCAGGACAGGGACCCTATGGCTACACCTTC	CASRAGQGPYGYTF
NA	TRBV5-1	TRBJ2-3	TRBD2	TGCGCCAGCAGCTTGGAACCGGGAGGTACCGCAGATACGCAGTATTTT	CASSLEPGGTADTQYF
NA	TRBV13	TRBJ1-5	NA	TGTGCCAGTGGCCGCTGGGGAGGGAATCAGCCCCAGCATTTT	CASGRWGGNQPQHF
NA	TRBV30	TRBJ2-6	NA	TGTGCCTGGGAAAACAGGGCCTCTGGGGCCAACGTCCTGACTTTC	CAWENRASGANVLTF
NA	TRBV5-7	TRBJ1-2	TRBD1	TGTGCCAGCAGCTACGCGGGACAGGCCCTAGGGTATGGCTACACCTTC	CASSYAGQALGYGYTF
NA	TRBV11-2	TRBJ2-7	TRBD1	TGTGCCAGCCGACCAGGGGGCAACGAGCAGTACTTC	CASRPGGNEQYF
NA	TRBV5-6	TRBJ1-3	NA	TGTGCCAGCAGAAGGACAGCCTCTGGAAACACCATATATTTT	CASRRTASGNTIYF
NA	TRBV30	TRBJ1-2	NA	TGTGCCTGGAGTAGTGTAGGGGACGGCTACACCTTC	CAWSSVGDGYTF
NA	TRBV5-1	TRBJ2-7	NA	TGCGCCAGCAGCCCTGACTCTTACGAGCAGTACTTC	CASSPDSYEQYF
NA	TRBV5-1	TRBJ1-3	NA	TGCGCCAGCAGCTTACCGGACCCCTCTGGAAACACCATATATTTT	CASSLPDPSGNTIYF
NA	TRBV6-5	TRBJ1-2	TRBD1	TGTGCCAGCAGATCGAACAGGGGCTACTATGGCTACACCTTC	CASRSNRGYYGYTF
NA	TRBV4-1	TRBJ2-3	NA	TGCGCCAGCAGCCCCAGGTGGGAAACAGATACGCAGTATTTT	CASSPRWETDTQYF
NA	TRBV29-1	TRBJ2-3	TRBD1	TGCAGCGTCCAAGCCGGGACAGCCACAGATACGCAGTATTTT	CSVQAGTATDTQYF
NA	TRBV12-5	TRBJ2-7	TRBD1	TGTGCTAGTGCCTACCGGGACAGGGGTTTCGACGAGCAGTACTTC	CASAYRDRGFDEQYF
NA	TRBV28	TRBJ2-5	NA	TGTGCCAGCAGTTCTCGGACAGTCATGGGAGAGACCCAGTACTTC	CASSSRTVMGETQYF
few	TRBV7-9	TRBJ2-7	NA	TGTGCCAGCAGCCTCGGCGGGGTCGAGCAGTACTTC	CASSLGGVEQYF
NA	TRBV6-1	TRBJ2-1	TRBD2	TGTGCCAGCAGTGAACTGGTAACTAGCGCGTTCAATGAGCAGTTCTTC	CASSELVTSAFNEQFF
NA	TRBV5-4	TRBJ2-1	NA	TGTGCCAGCAGTTCTTACAATGAGCAGTTCTTC	CASSSYNEQFF
NA	TRBV6-1	TRBJ2-3	TRBD2	TGTGCCAGCAGTGAACCCTCCGGACTAGCGGGGACAGATACGCAGTATTTT	CASSEPSGLAGTDTQYF
NA	TRBV29-1	TRBJ1-4	NA	TGCGGCAAGACAGAAAATGAAAAACTGTTTTTT	CGKTENEKLFF
once	TRBV27	TRBJ2-1	TRBD2	TGTGCCAGCAGCACTAGCGGAGCAAACTACAATGAGCAGTTCTTC	CASSTSGANYNEQFF
NA	TRBV6-5	TRBJ2-5	NA	TGTGCCAGCAGTCCCAGTGCATCAAGGGAGACCCAGTACTTC	CASSPSASRETQYF
once	TRBV2	TRBJ2-1	TRBD2	TGTGCCAGCAGTCCCAAGGACAGGGTTCGGGGAAGACCGGGACTAGCGGGGACAAACAATGAGCAGTTCTTC	CASSPKDRVRGRPGLAGTNNEQFF
NA	TRBV27	TRBJ1-2	TRBD1	TGTGCCAGCGGAGACAGGGGGCGCGGCTATGGCTACACCTTC	CASGDRGRGYGYTF
NA	TRBV6-5	TRBJ1-4	NA	TGTGCCAGCAGTTACAGACAAGGAACTAATGAAAAACTGTTTTTT	CASSYRQGTNEKLFF
NA	TRBV20-1	TRBJ2-2	NA	TGCAGTGCGGCTAGCACTCGGGAGCTGTTTTTT	CSAASTRELFF
NA	TRBV1	TRBJ1-5	NA	TGCACCCAAAGGGGAGGTGCCCGTCAGCCCCAGCATTTT	CTQRGGARQPQHF
NA	TRBV12-2	TRBJ1-5	NA	TGTGCAAGTCGCTTAGCGCGGGCAGAACTCGAAACGAATAGCAATCAGCCCCAGCATTTT	CASRLARAELETNSNQPQHF
few	TRBV21-1	TRBJ2-5	NA	TGTGCCAGCAGCAAGGAGACCCAGTACTTC	CASSKETQYF
NA	TRBV5-6	TRBJ2-3	TRBD2	TGTGCCAGCAGCGGAGGAGCGGGAATTAGCACAGATACGCAGTATTTT	CASSGGAGISTDTQYF
few	TRBV5-1	TRBJ2-3	NA	TGCGCCAGCAGCCGGGAGACCCCCACAGATACGCAGTATTTT	CASSRETPTDTQYF
NA	TRBV6-5	TRBJ1-4	TRBD1	TGTGCCAGCAGTTACTCAGGGGGCGGGGAAAAACTGTTTTTT	CASSYSGGGEKLFF
NA	TRBV7-9	TRBJ2-5	NA	TGTGCCAGCAGCTTAGTTCCCACTGGTAGAGAGACCCAGTACTTC	CASSLVPTGRETQYF
NA	TRBV9	TRBJ2-3	TRBD2	TGTGCCAGCAGCGCTTCCGGGACTAGCGTCACAGATACGCAGTATTTT	CASSASGTSVTDTQYF
NA	TRBV5-1	TRBJ2-2	NA	TGCGCCAGCAGCTTGGCCCAAAAGACCGGGGAGCTGTTTTTT	CASSLAQKTGELFF
NA	TRBV28	TRBJ2-2	NA	TGTGCCAGCAGTTTCCCTAGAGGGGAGCTGTTTTTT	CASSFPRGELFF
NA	TRBV19	TRBJ1-4	NA	TGTGCCAGTAGTATGAAACAGCTAAATGAAAAACTGTTTTTT	CASSMKQLNEKLFF
NA	TRBV5-1	TRBJ2-7	TRBD2	TGCGCCAGCAGCCCGGGACTAGCGGGAGGGACCTACGAGCAGTACTTC	CASSPGLAGGTYEQYF
NA	TRBV27	TRBJ1-2	TRBD1	TGTGCCAGCAGTAGGGGACAGGGATCGGGCTACACCTTC	CASSRGQGSGYTF
NA	TRBV10-2	TRBJ2-1	NA	TGCGCCAGCAGTGAGGGGGGGGAGCAGTTCTTC	CASSEGGEQFF
NA	TRBV5-1	TRBJ2-7	TRBD2	TGCGCCAGCAGCTTGGCCCTAGCGGGGACCTACGAGCAGTACTTC	CASSLALAGTYEQYF